The 31 T cell receptor beta chains below come from one sample, sequenced in a study of T cell responses to AZD1222 COVID-19 vaccine. Clones were sequenced by immunoSEQ multiplex PCR, and TCRdb holds only the in-frame ones, with some missing. The profile shows some 150,000 clones, more than 70% of them singletons. This specimen consisted of peripheral blood, obtained on day 0 of AZD1222 vaccination. All receptors derive from an adult in good health.

This clone was seen repeatedly, ten times or more. The chain couples TRBV28 to TRBJ1-5; the D is unclear. Germline V lookup: CDR1 MDHEN, CDR2 SYDVKM. V shed 6 bases and J shed 10 bases, with 10 bases lying between them. The CDR3 contains 11 residues. Written as DNA, the CDR3 is TGTGCCAGCAGCCCCATGGGCCCCCAGCATTTT. Translated, it gives CASSPMGPQHF.

The CDR3 region is CASTGRGDGHYGYTF. The DNA of the CDR3 is TGTGCCAGCACTGGAAGGGGGGACGGACACTATGGCTACACCTTC. The chain couples TRBV6-5 to TRBJ1-2; weak D call: TRBD1 (6 bases). The length of the CDR3 is 15 residues. The V gene lost 7 bases and the J gene lost 3 bases, with 18 bases spanning the gap. Germline lookup yields CDR1 MNHEY and CDR2 SVGAGI.

This clone was detected only once. This chain links TRBV2 with TRBJ2-7; 7 bases are shared with TRBD2. Looked up from germline, CDR1 is SNHLY and CDR2 is FYNNEI. J was trimmed by 6 bases and V by 5 bases; bases with no gene match: 10. The CDR3 is 14 amino acids. This chain's CDR3 is CASSRTSAGSEQYF. Here the CDR3 DNA reads TGTGCCAGCAGTCGCACTAGCGCGGGCAGCGAGCAGTACTTC.

To note about this clone: In the same sample, other DNA sequences code for this CDR3. The chain combines TRBV12-3 or TRBV12-4 with TRBJ2-7; D is possibly TRBD2 (5 bases). This CDR3 contains 12 residues. V gave up 5 bases and J gave up 1 base, with 6 bases separating them. This chain's CDR3 is CASSSGSYEQYF. DNA for the CDR3: TGTGCCAGCAGTAGCGGTTCCTACGAGCAGTACTTC.

V and J are TRBV4-2 and TRBJ1-2, with 10 bases matching TRBD1. CDR1 and CDR2 (germline): LGHNA, YNFKEQ. V lost 3 bases and J lost 3; bases outside the gene matches: 7. This CDR3 has 16 amino acids. CDR3 in DNA: TGTGCCAGCAGCCAGGACCCGGGACAGGGGTACTATGGCTACACCTTC. It codes for CASSQDPGQGYYGYTF.

J is TRBJ2-1 and V is TRBV7-9; 8 bases agree with TRBD2. Germline CDR1 is SEHNR and CDR2 is FQNEAQ (reference sequence). The CDR3 runs 11 residues. Germline trimming cut 5 bases from V and 16 bases from J; bases unmatched to any gene: 7. The CDR3 loop reads CASSPGGDYFF. As DNA, the CDR3 is TGTGCCAGCAGCCCGGGGGGGGATTATTTCTTC. Looking up the rest from reference TRBV7-9 and TRBJ2-1 gives the full variable domain: DTGVSQNPRHKITKRGQNVTFRCDPISEHNRLYWYRQTLGQGPEFLTYFQNEAQLEKSRLLSDRFSAERPKGSFSTLEIQRTEQGDSAMYLCASSPGGDYFFGPGTRLTVL.

The CDR3 coding sequence is TGTGCCAGCACCGCTCAGGGAATATCTGAGCAGTTCTTC. Its protein product is CASTAQGISEQFF. V usage is TRBV28 and J usage is TRBJ2-1; D is possibly TRBD1 (5 bases). Germline V CDR1 and CDR2: MDHEN, SYDVKM. The CDR3 is 13 residues long. V lost 7 bases and J lost 9, with 16 bases in between.

The genes are TRBV7-2 and TRBJ2-7, with 9 nucleotides matching TRBD1. CDR3 size: 14 residues. The germline gives CDR1 SGHTA, CDR2 FQGNSA. Trimming removed 5 bases from V and 5 bases from J; junction bases left unmatched: 7. CDR3 nucleotides: TGTGCCAGCAGCAGAAGACAGGGGGTAGACGAGCAGTACTTC. It translates to CASSRRQGVDEQYF. Full variable domain (missing parts from reference TRBV7-2 and TRBJ2-7): GAGVSQSPSNKVTEKGKDVELRCDPISGHTALYWYRQSLGQGLEFLIYFQGNSAPDKSGLPSDRFSAERTGGSVSTLTIQRTQQEDSAVYLCASSRRQGVDEQYFGPGTRLTVT.

There are a few counts of this clone. The CDR3 protein is CASSLNGGAGNTQYF. The DNA for the CDR3 is TGTGCCAGCAGCTTAAACGGGGGGGCCGGGAATACGCAGTATTTT. This chain connects TRBV5-4 to TRBJ2-3; 8 positions agree with TRBD2. The germline V gene has CDR1 SGHNT and CDR2 YYREEE (reference sequence). This CDR3 contains 15 residues. The J segment lost 7 bases and the V segment lost 2 bases, leaving 9 bases of the junction unmatched.

In nucleotides, the CDR3 is TGTGCCAGTAGCAACGGACAAGGGCAACTTGGTGAAAAACTGTTTTTT. It is translated as CASSNGQGQLGEKLFF. The V gene is TRBV19, the J gene TRBJ1-4, with D possibly matching TRBD1 (5 bases). Germline V CDR1 and CDR2: LNHDA, SQIVND (reference sequence). The CDR3 extends over 16 amino acids. Deletions cut 6 bases from V and 7 bases from J, with 21 bases between.

In this sample, this clone turned up once. The chain joins TRBV5-5 to TRBJ1-1, with 7 bases that match TRBD1. Germline CDR1 SGHKS, CDR2 YYEKEE (reference sequence). The junction had 6 bases not matched to a gene; V was cut back by 4 bases and J by 3 bases. The CDR3 length is 14 residues. The CDR3 region has the DNA TGTGCCAGCAGCCAAAGGGGGCTTGACACTGAAGCTTTCTTT. Amino acid sequence: CASSQRGLDTEAFF.

This chain joins TRBV19 and TRBJ1-2, with unresolved D. V shed 9 bases and J shed 4 bases, with 21 bases lying between them. CDR3 size: 15 residues. CDR1 is LNHDA, CDR2 SQIVND, per germline (reference sequence). CDR3: CASRKVGRRTYGYTF. In nucleotides, the CDR3 is TGTGCCAGCCGCAAAGTCGGTCGCCGGACCTATGGCTACACCTTC.

The CDR3 loop is CASSYAGPSGPEAFF. Here the CDR3 DNA reads TGTGCCAGCAGTTACGCAGGGCCATCGGGGCCTGAAGCTTTCTTT. The gene calls are TRBV6-6 and TRBJ1-1, with D perhaps TRBD1 (5 bases). Per the germline V gene, CDR1 is MNHNY and CDR2 is SVGAGI (reference sequence). The CDR3 is 15 amino acids. Trimming removed 2 bases from V and 6 bases from J, with 16 bases in between.

The chain has TRBV27 and TRBJ1-4; tentative D call: TRBD1 (5 bases). The CDR3 spans 14 residues. V was clipped by 6 bases and J by 4 bases, with 12 bases between them. Germline assignment: CDR1 MNHEY and CDR2 SMNVEV (reference sequence). The CDR3 here is CASRRDDFNEKLFF. In nucleotides, the CDR3 is TGTGCCAGCAGGAGGGACGATTTTAATGAAAAACTGTTTTTT.

The V and J genes are TRBV19 and TRBJ1-6; TRBD1 is a possible D gene (6 bases). Germline CDR1 reads LNHDA; CDR2 reads SQIVND (reference sequence). CDR3 size: 15 residues. Trimming stripped 7 bases from V and 3 bases from J, with 13 bases between. The CDR3 protein is CASTPGENYNSPLHF. CDR3 sequence (DNA): TGTGCCAGTACGCCAGGGGAAAACTATAATTCACCCCTCCACTTT.

The rearrangement joins TRBV18 to TRBJ1-2, with 7 bases fitting TRBD1. The CDR3 has 16 residues. Germline V gene sequence: CDR1 KGHSH, CDR2 LQKENI. Trimming removed 0 bases from V and 5 bases from J; junction bases left unmatched: 9. The CDR3 loop is CASSPPKGQWKYGYTF. The CDR3 DNA sequence: TGTGCCAGCTCACCACCGAAGGGACAGTGGAAGTATGGCTACACCTTC.

The chain is built from TRBV3-1 (or the pseudogene TRBV3-2) and TRBJ2-5; the match to TRBD2 covers 8 bases. With 6 bases clipped from V and 2 bases from J, the junction kept 8 bases outside the gene matches. CDR3 length: 15 residues. CDR1 is LGHDT and CDR2 is YNNKEL in the germline V gene (reference sequence). The CDR3 reads CASRTAGGRQETQYF. The CDR3 nucleotides are TGTGCCAGCAGGACTGCGGGAGGTCGTCAAGAGACCCAGTACTTC.

The rearrangement links TRBV9 to TRBJ2-2; weak D call: TRBD1 (5 bases). Trimming shortened V by 3 bases and J by 0 bases, and 12 bases separated the two germline ends. The CDR3 has 16 residues. Germline lookup yields CDR1 SGDLS and CDR2 YYNGEE. In nucleotides, the CDR3 is TGTGCCAGCAGCGCCCGGTGGACAACGAACACCGGGGAGCTGTTTTTT. Amino acid sequence: CASSARWTTNTGELFF.

This clone showed up just a few times. The chain has TRBV3-1 (or the pseudogene TRBV3-2) and TRBJ1-2, with D perhaps TRBD1 (5 bases). The CDR3 is 13 amino acids. In germline, CDR1 is LGHDT, CDR2 YNNKEL (reference sequence). V lost 0 bases and J lost 8, with 10 bases in between. The CDR3 nucleotides read TGTGCCAGCAGCCAAGAGCACCGGGGGGGCTACACCTTC. Its protein product is CASSQEHRGGYTF.

The rearrangement uses TRBV28 and TRBJ2-6, with D perhaps TRBD1 (5 bases). CDR1 is MDHEN, CDR2 SYDVKM, per germline. This CDR3 is 14 amino acids long. Trimming took 6 bases from V and 4 from J, leaving 10 bases between them. The DNA of the CDR3 is TGTGCCAGCAGCGCCAGGGCCGGGGCCAACGTCCTGACTTTC. This translates into CASSARAGANVLTF.

V and J are TRBV7-8 and TRBJ1-2; 8 bases match TRBD1. The CDR3 is 15 amino acids. V lost 0 bases to trimming and J lost 4 bases; unmatched junction nucleotides: 4. Germline V gives CDR1 SGHVS, CDR2 FQNEAQ. Here the CDR3 DNA reads TGTGCCAGCAGCTTAGCTAAAACAGGGGGCTATGGCTACACCTTC. Its translation: CASSLAKTGGYGYTF.

This clone showed up just a few times. The gene calls are TRBV18 and TRBJ2-7; D is perhaps TRBD2 (5 bases). Trimming stripped 1 base from V and 0 bases from J, with 25 bases between. This CDR3 region has 20 residues. Germline V gene data show CDR1 as KGHSH and CDR2 as LQKENI. CDR3 coding DNA: TGTGCCAGCTCACCACTTTGGAGAGGGTCGGTAGCCGCGAGCTCCTACGAGCAGTACTTC. Translation: CASSPLWRGSVAASSYEQYF. Together with reference TRBV18 and TRBJ2-7, the CDR3 gives the full variable domain: NAGVMQNPRHLVRRRGQEARLRCSPMKGHSHVYWYRQLPEEGLKFMVYLQKENIIDESGMPKERFSAEFPKEGPSILRIQQVVRGDSAAYFCASSPLWRGSVAASSYEQYFGPGTRLTVT.

CDR3 protein: CATSTLEPSTDTQYF. The DNA for the CDR3 is TGTGCCACCAGCACTCTTGAGCCGAGCACAGATACGCAGTATTTT. The V and J genes are TRBV15 and TRBJ2-3; D remains unclear. CDR1 is LNHNV, CDR2 YYDKDF, per germline (reference sequence). CDR3 size: 15 residues. Trimming stripped 4 bases from V and 0 bases from J, with 11 bases between.

The V and J genes are TRBV5-1 and TRBJ1-4, with D possibly TRBD1 on 5 matching bases. Germline V gives CDR1 SGHRS, CDR2 YFSETQ. The CDR3 runs 13 residues. Trimming took off 10 bases at V and 3 bases at J, with 13 bases between the two ends. CDR3: CASSRGANEKLFF. The DNA of the CDR3 is TGCGCCTCCTCGCGGGGGGCTAATGAAAAACTGTTTTTT.

The chain links TRBV19 to TRBJ2-7; D is undetermined. The germline gives CDR1 LNHDA, CDR2 SQIVND (reference sequence). This CDR3 comprises 13 residues. Trimming took 5 bases from V and 5 from J, leaving 13 bases between them. The CDR3 sequence: CASSSTDRNEQYF. CDR3 nucleotides: TGTGCCAGTAGTTCTACTGACCGGAACGAGCAGTACTTC. The full variable domain, completed using reference TRBV19 and TRBJ2-7, is DGGITQSPKYLFRKEGQNVTLSCEQNLNHDAMYWYRQDPGQGLRLIYYSQIVNDFQKGDIAEGYSVSREKKESFPLTVTSAQKNPTAFYLCASSSTDRNEQYFGPGTRLTVT.

The V gene is TRBV3-1 (or the pseudogene TRBV3-2), the J gene TRBJ2-7, with TRBD2 matching over 13 bases. CDR3 length equals 17 residues. The V gene's germline CDR1 is LGHDT and CDR2 YNNKEL (reference sequence). J was trimmed by 4 bases and V by 4 bases; bases with no gene match: 10. The DNA of the CDR3 is TGTGCCAGCAGCCGGACGACTAGCGGGAGGACTTCTTACGAGCAGTACTTC. Amino acids: CASSRTTSGRTSYEQYF.

The chain couples TRBV29-1 to TRBJ1-5, with D perhaps TRBD1 (5 bases). Trimming took off 4 bases at V and 4 bases at J, with 11 bases between the two ends. Germline V lookup: CDR1 SQVTM, CDR2 ANQGSEA. The CDR3 is made up of 13 amino acids. The chain's CDR3 is CSVGGGWNQPQHF. In DNA, the CDR3 is TGCAGCGTTGGTGGGGGGTGGAATCAGCCCCAGCATTTT. Combining the CDR3 with reference TRBV29-1 and TRBJ1-5 gives the whole variable domain SAVISQKPSRDICQRGTSLTIQCQVDSQVTMMFWYRQQPGQSLTLIATANQGSEATYESGFVIDKFPISRPNLTFSTLTVSNMSPEDSSIYLCSVGGGWNQPQHFGDGTRLSIL.

The chain joins TRBV5-4 to TRBJ1-2; 7 bases line up with TRBD1. Germline V gene lookup returns CDR1 SGHNT and CDR2 YYREEE (reference sequence). The CDR3 covers 16 residues. V shed 2 bases, J shed 0 bases, and the junction held 7 bases outside the gene matches. CDR3 in amino acids: CASSFLGQRPNYGYTF. As DNA, the CDR3 is TGTGCCAGCAGCTTCCTGGGACAGCGGCCTAACTATGGCTACACCTTC.

The rearrangement links TRBV6-2 or TRBV6-3 to TRBJ2-7; 12 bases match TRBD2. V lost 6 bases, J lost 2 bases, and 5 bases stayed unmatched. The CDR3 runs to 15 residues. Germline V gene sequence: CDR1 MNHEY, CDR2 SVGEGT. CDR3 sequence (DNA): TGTGCCAGCAGCCTAGCGGGAGGGTCCCCCTACGAGCAGTACTTC. Residues: CASSLAGGSPYEQYF.

The gene calls are TRBV5-1 and TRBJ2-3; 7 positions agree with TRBD2. With V trimmed by 9 bases and J by 1 base, 11 bases remained unmatched. The length of the CDR3 is 15 residues. Germline V gives CDR1 SGHRS, CDR2 YFSETQ. The DNA of the CDR3 is TGCGCCACGAAGATAGCGGGCGGGGGCACAGATACGCAGTATTTT. Translation gives CATKIAGGGTDTQYF.

J is TRBJ2-7 and V is TRBV6-2 or TRBV6-3, with D hard to call. The CDR3 contains 15 residues. CDR1 is MNHEY and CDR2 is SVGEGT in the germline V gene. The V and J ends lost 4 bases and 4 bases respectively, with 17 bases between them. The CDR3 sequence: CASSSILTPSYEQYF. CDR3 coding DNA: TGTGCCAGCAGTTCCATCCTTACCCCCTCTTACGAGCAGTACTTC.